This entry is about one T cell receptor beta chain. The data were taken from a study of blood T cell repertoires in COVID-19. Looking at the study overall: Samples taken during acute and convalescent COVID-19 were collected in the United States, Italy and Spain. From T cells, B-cell-depleted T cells, or PBMCs came the material, which was cDNA or gDNA.

The repertoire was sequenced with immunoSEQ multiplex PCR; TCRdb's copy has only in-frame clones and lacks some. The sample has 25,000 to 30,000 clones, approximately 83% seen once; the top ten hold around 28%. CDR3 length: 17 amino acids. The germline V gene encodes CDR1 LGHNA and CDR2 YNFKEQ. The J segment lost 0 bases and the V segment lost 6 bases, leaving 10 bases of the junction unmatched. What was sequenced was peripheral blood. The sequence came from a woman of 80 years or more with COVID-19, enrolled during active disease. This chain joins TRBV4-2 and TRBJ1-4, with TRBD1 identical over 7 bases. The CDR3 nucleotides are TGTGCCAGCAGATTACAGGGGAACCTTGCAACTAATGAAAAACTGTTTTTT. It encodes CASRLQGNLATNEKLFF.